This T cell receptor (beta chain) was identified in a study of blood T cell repertoires in COVID-19 (dated by TCRdb to the early 2020s). A note on the overall study: Samples from collaborators originated in the United States, Italy and Spain and spanned both the acute and convalescent phases of COVID-19. The repertoires were released in a freely available public database intended as a resource for research on the immune response to SARS-CoV-2. The samples were drawn from two sources: the first 160 participants of the ongoing ImmuneRACE study, and 950 to 1,500 subjects contributed by 6 global collaborators. The prospective study material was composed of cDNA or gDNA derived from T cells, B-cell-depleted T cells, or PBMCs. The dataset comprised deeply sampled blood TCRbeta repertoires from subjects exposed to, actively infected with, or recovered from COVID-19. A de-identified subject ID, COVID-19 status, age in years and sex were almost always included in the sample metadata. Where available, HLA class I and class II types were taken from metadata supplied by the sample provider and were not determined by assay-based typing.

In regard to this clone: Its antigen target is currently unknown. No base-level quality is on record; no much larger clone is a single base apart.

The immunoSEQ Assay, a bias-controlled multiplex PCR, was used to amplify TCRbeta CDR3 regions from genomic DNA. In the original analysis: Within the assay, amplification of reference gene primers was used to estimate how many nucleated cells each sample contained. To quantify the absolute abundance of each unique TCRbeta CDR3 rearrangement, sequence reads were collapsed and filtered. For each sample, productive Simpson clonality was calculated by taking the square root of Simpson's diversity index across productive rearrangements. The table was pulled from immuneACCESS by TCRdb, which kept in-frame rearrangements only. Such tables lose some clones; where checked, under half of the loss comes from unresolved V genes, and the rest has no known cause. From that table come the V and J calls and clone size; the DNA was used to work out D and trimming. The sample table lists tens of thousands of clones, around 87% of them with a count of one. In total, the top ten clones hold roughly 1% of the sample.

Whole blood was collected in K2EDTA tubes by collaborating institutions according to the institutions' own protocols. For TCRbeta analysis, collaborators shipped samples as frozen whole blood, isolated PBMCs, or DNA extracted from either of those sample types. V sheds 6 bases and J sheds 4 bases, leaving 18 bases between their ends. CDR1 and CDR2 (MNHEY, SVGAGI) derive from the germline V gene. The CDR3 covers 15 residues, taking in both the cysteine and the phenylalanine. Just CDR3 DNA is preserved here, 45 bases in frame from base 1. The full study reports these points: The quantity of clinical and demographic metadata differed by source and by participant and was supplied without curation.

Sequenced input: peripheral blood. This chain joins TRBV6-5 to TRBJ1-2; the D gene assignment is ambiguous. The receptor comes from a man in his 70s with acute or convalescent COVID-19. The nucleotide sequence is given as TGTGCCAGCAGCCCCGGAGTTATTGCCTCCTATGGCTACACCTTC. Its translation is CASSPGVIASYGYTF.